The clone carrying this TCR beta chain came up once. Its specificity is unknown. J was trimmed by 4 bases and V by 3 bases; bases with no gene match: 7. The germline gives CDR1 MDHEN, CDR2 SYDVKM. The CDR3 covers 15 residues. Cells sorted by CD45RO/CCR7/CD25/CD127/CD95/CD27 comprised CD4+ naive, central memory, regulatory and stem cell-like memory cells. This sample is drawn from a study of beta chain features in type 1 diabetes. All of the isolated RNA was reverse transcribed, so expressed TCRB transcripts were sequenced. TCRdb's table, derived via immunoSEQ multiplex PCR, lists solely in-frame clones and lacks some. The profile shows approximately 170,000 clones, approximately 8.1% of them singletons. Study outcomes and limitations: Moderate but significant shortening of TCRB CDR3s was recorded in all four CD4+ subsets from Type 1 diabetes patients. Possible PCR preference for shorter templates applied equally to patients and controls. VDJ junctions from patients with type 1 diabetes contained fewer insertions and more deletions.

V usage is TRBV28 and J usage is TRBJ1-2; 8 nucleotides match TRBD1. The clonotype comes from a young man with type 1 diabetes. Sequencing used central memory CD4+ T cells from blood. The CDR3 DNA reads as TGTGCCAGCAGTTTTCGGGACAGGTTTACCTATGGCTACACCTTC. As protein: CASSFRDRFTYGYTF.